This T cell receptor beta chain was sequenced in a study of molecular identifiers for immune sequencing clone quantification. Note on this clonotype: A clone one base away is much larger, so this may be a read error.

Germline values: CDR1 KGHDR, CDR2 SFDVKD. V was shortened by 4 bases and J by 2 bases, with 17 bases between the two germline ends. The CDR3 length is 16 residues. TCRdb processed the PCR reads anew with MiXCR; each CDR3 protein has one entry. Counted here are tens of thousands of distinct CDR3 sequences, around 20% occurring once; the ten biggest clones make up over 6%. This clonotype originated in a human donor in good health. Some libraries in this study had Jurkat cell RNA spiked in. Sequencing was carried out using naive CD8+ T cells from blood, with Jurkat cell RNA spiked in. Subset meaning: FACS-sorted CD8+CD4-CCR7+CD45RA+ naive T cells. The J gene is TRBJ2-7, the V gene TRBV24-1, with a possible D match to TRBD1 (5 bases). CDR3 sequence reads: CATSEAGDSLPYEQYF. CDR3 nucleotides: TGTGCCACCAGTGAGGCAGGCGACAGCTTACCCTACGAGCAGTACTTC.